Listed below are T cell receptor beta chains from one sample, sequenced in a study of T-cell reconstitution after alpha-beta-depleted transplantation in children. MiXCR, applied by TCRdb to the PCR reads, yields one record per CDR3 protein. The sample includes roughly 89,000 distinct CDR3 sequences, 12% of them seen just once. Material: PBMCs from the stem cell graft donor, obtained from the stem cell graft. Source of these receptors: a human donor who donated a stem cell graft to a child with inherited bone marrow failure. CDR3s include the opening cysteine and the closing phenylalanine or tryptophan. D genes are given only for firm matches. Size is omitted from some rows. Given values are once, few, many or a class for expanded clones.

j_call,d_call,clone_size,cdr3_length,v_call,cdr3_nt,cdr3_aa
TRBJ2-5,TRBD2,many,16,TRBV7-3,TGTGCCAGCAGCTCGGGGACTAGCGGAAACCAAGAGACCCAGTACTTC,CASSSGTSGNQETQYF
TRBJ1-2,NA,NA,10,TRBV7-2,TGTGCCAGCAGCCTTAATGGCTACACCTTC,CASSLNGYTF
TRBJ1-1,NA,NA,11,TRBV7-2,TGTGCCAGCAGCCCCGGGCAGGTAGCTTTCTTT,CASSPGQVAFF
TRBJ2-6,NA,many,15,TRBV11-2,TGTGCCAGCAGCCCACAGGTCTCTGGGGCCAACGTCCTGACTTTC,CASSPQVSGANVLTF
TRBJ2-7,NA,NA,14,TRBV30,TGTGCCTGGAGTGTACGTCGGGGCCCCTACGAGCAGTACTTC,CAWSVRRGPYEQYF
TRBJ1-2,NA,NA,14,TRBV5-4,TGTGCCAGCAGCTTGGACAGGCTCAACTATGGCTACACCTTC,CASSLDRLNYGYTF
TRBJ2-2,TRBD2,few,18,TRBV11-2,TGTGCCAGCAGCTGGGAGGGGACTAGCGGCTACAACACCGGGGAGCTGTTTTTT,CASSWEGTSGYNTGELFF
TRBJ2-5,NA,few,15,TRBV20-1,TGCAGTGCTGACAGAATGGGGGGCCTTGGAGAGACCCAGTACTTC,CSADRMGGLGETQYF
TRBJ1-2,NA,many,13,TRBV7-9,TGTGCCAGCAGCCCAGGGGTAGACTATGGCTACACCTTC,CASSPGVDYGYTF
TRBJ2-3,NA,many,14,TRBV5-6,TGTGCCAGCCGAACAGCGAGTACCACAGATACGCAGTATTTT,CASRTASTTDTQYF
TRBJ2-3,TRBD1,many,15,TRBV4-1,TGCGCCAGCAGCCTTACCGGGACAGGGGCAGATACGCAGTATTTT,CASSLTGTGADTQYF
TRBJ1-2,TRBD1,many,14,TRBV7-2,TGTGCCAGCAGCTTTGACAGGGAGAGTAGCGGCTACACCTTC,CASSFDRESSGYTF
TRBJ2-1,NA,NA,12,TRBV6-2/TRBV6-3,TGTGCCAGCAGCCCCGTGGCGATTGAGCAGTTCTTC,CASSPVAIEQFF
TRBJ2-7,NA,many,16,TRBV5-5,TGTGCCAGCAGCCTGCTGGGGAGTGCTCCCCCCTACGAGCAGTACTTC,CASSLLGSAPPYEQYF
TRBJ1-1,NA,many,15,TRBV10-3,TGTGCCATCTCGCTTTCAGGAGAGGTAGACACTGAAGCTTTCTTT,CAISLSGEVDTEAFF
TRBJ2-2,NA,few,12,TRBV6-2/TRBV6-3,TGTAAAACGGGGTCGAACACCGGGGAGCTGTTTTTT,CKTGSNTGELFF
TRBJ1-1,TRBD1,many,15,TRBV9,TGTGCCAGCAGCGTAGGGGGACAGGGGAACACTGAAGCTTTCTTT,CASSVGGQGNTEAFF
TRBJ1-3,NA,many,18,TRBV7-9,TGTGCCAGCAGCCCCCGGGGGTTCGACAGACCCTCTGGAAACACCATATATTTT,CASSPRGFDRPSGNTIYF
TRBJ2-2,NA,many,16,TRBV20-1,TGCAGTGCTAGAGATTATCAAGCCACGAACACCGGGGAGCTGTTTTTT,CSARDYQATNTGELFF
TRBJ1-5,TRBD1,few,14,TRBV19,TGTGCCAGTAGTCCTGGGACAGGCCTCACGGCCCAGCATTTT,CASSPGTGLTAQHF
TRBJ2-2,TRBD2,NA,14,TRBV11-3,TGTGCCAGCAGCCCGGGACTAGCCTCCGGGGAGCTGTTTTTT,CASSPGLASGELFF
TRBJ2-2,TRBD2,many,16,TRBV15,TGTGCCACCAGGAGTGGACTAGCTGACAACACCGGGGAGCTGTTTTTT,CATRSGLADNTGELFF
TRBJ2-5,NA,few,19,TRBV7-3,TGTGCCAGCAGCTTTCAGTGGGGGGGCCAAGCTCGGGAGCGAGAGACCCAGTACTTC,CASSFQWGGQARERETQYF
TRBJ1-5,TRBD1,many,15,TRBV2,TGTGCCAGCAGCCGGGACAGCTTATACAATCAGCCCCAGCATTTT,CASSRDSLYNQPQHF
TRBJ2-3,TRBD2,many,16,TRBV7-2,TGTGCCAGCAGCCCCAAAGCGGGAGGCTACACAGATACGCAGTATTTT,CASSPKAGGYTDTQYF
TRBJ2-1,NA,many,14,TRBV7-9,TGTGCCAGCAGAGATTCAAGGGGCCCCCATGAGCAGTTCTTC,CASRDSRGPHEQFF
TRBJ1-1,NA,many,14,TRBV7-9,TGTGCCAGCGGAGGGAATCTACAGAACACTGAAGCTTTCTTT,CASGGNLQNTEAFF
TRBJ2-2,TRBD2,NA,15,TRBV7-9,TGTGCCAGCAGCTTAAAGCGGGAGGTTGTCGGGGAGCTGTTTTTT,CASSLKREVVGELFF
TRBJ2-6,TRBD1,few,15,TRBV28,TGTGCCAGCAGTTACAGGGGTTCTGGGGCCAACGTCCTGACTTTC,CASSYRGSGANVLTF
TRBJ2-6,NA,NA,17,TRBV4-3,TGCGCCAGCAGCCAAGATTCCACGGCGTATGGGGCCAACGTCCTGACTTTC,CASSQDSTAYGANVLTF
TRBJ2-1,TRBD2,few,17,TRBV7-2,TGTGCCAGCAGCAAAGCCGGGACTAGCGGAGGGGGGAATGAGCAGTTCTTC,CASSKAGTSGGGNEQFF
TRBJ1-5,NA,many,13,TRBV12-3/TRBV12-4,TGTGCCAGCAGTTTCGGGGAGGATCAGCCCCAGCATTTT,CASSFGEDQPQHF
TRBJ1-4,NA,many,15,TRBV10-3,TGTGCCATCAGTGAATGGGCGTCTGAGAATGAAAAACTGTTTTTT,CAISEWASENEKLFF
TRBJ2-7,NA,many,15,TRBV7-2,TGTGCCAGCAGCTTAGACATTAGGAGCTCCTACGAGCAGTACTTC,CASSLDIRSSYEQYF
TRBJ2-7,NA,NA,17,TRBV9,TGTGCCAGCAGCGTAGGTTCAGGTGAGGGGGAGCACTACGAGCAGTACTTC,CASSVGSGEGEHYEQYF
TRBJ1-2,NA,many,13,TRBV29-1,TGCAGCGTCCCAACCTGGACAGCCTATGGCTACACCTTC,CSVPTWTAYGYTF
TRBJ2-1,TRBD2,many,15,TRBV7-2,TGTGCCAGCAGGCCGGGCGGGAGCTCCTACAATGAGCAGTTCTTC,CASRPGGSSYNEQFF
TRBJ1-4,NA,NA,15,TRBV5-1,TGCGCCAGCAGCTTCGGGACATCAACTAATGAAAAACTGTTTTTT,CASSFGTSTNEKLFF
TRBJ1-5,NA,NA,16,TRBV19,TGTGCCAGTAGTACCCCCGACAGCTATAGCAATCAGCCCCAGCATTTT,CASSTPDSYSNQPQHF
TRBJ1-3,NA,many,12,TRBV12-3/TRBV12-4,TGTGCCAGCAGTTCAGAAACGGACACCATATATTTT,CASSSETDTIYF
TRBJ2-5,NA,many,18,TRBV7-3,TGTGCCAGCAGCTTAAAGTTCCGGCTAGCTTGGCGCCAAGAGACCCAGTACTTC,CASSLKFRLAWRQETQYF
TRBJ2-7,TRBD1,many,15,TRBV5-1,TGCGCCAGCAGCTTGGACGGGACAGATTTCTACGAGCAGTACTTC,CASSLDGTDFYEQYF
TRBJ1-2,NA,many,12,TRBV7-9,TGTGCCAGCAGCCCCGGGGACTCAGGCTACACCTTC,CASSPGDSGYTF
TRBJ2-7,TRBD1,many,15,TRBV13,TGTGCCAGCAGCTTAGGGGGGACAGGGTCCTACGAGCAGTACTTC,CASSLGGTGSYEQYF
TRBJ2-3,NA,few,14,TRBV5-1,TGCGCCAGCAGCGCTTGGGTGTACCCGGATACGCAGTATTTT,CASSAWVYPDTQYF
TRBJ1-1,NA,NA,13,TRBV7-2,TGTGCCAGCAGCTTAGGGACAGCCACTGAAGCTTTCTTT,CASSLGTATEAFF
TRBJ2-5,NA,many,14,TRBV11-1,TGTGCCAGCAGCCGGGGACGGATCCAAGAGACCCAGTACTTC,CASSRGRIQETQYF
TRBJ1-4,NA,many,17,TRBV7-2,TGTGCCAGCAGCTTAGGACCGCCAGGGGCAGAGGGGGAAAAACTGTTTTTT,CASSLGPPGAEGEKLFF
TRBJ2-2,NA,many,14,TRBV5-1,TGCGCCAGCAGCTTAGGCAGTGCCACCGGGGAGCTGTTTTTT,CASSLGSATGELFF
TRBJ1-1,NA,many,15,TRBV5-1,TGCGCCAGCAGCGAATTCACAGGTCGGTCCACTGAAGCTTTCTTT,CASSEFTGRSTEAFF
TRBJ2-5,TRBD1,many,14,TRBV5-1,TGCGCCAGCAGCTTATTAACAGGGGAGGAGACCCAGTACTTC,CASSLLTGEETQYF
TRBJ1-5,NA,NA,12,TRBV28,TGTGCCAGCAGTTTACCCGGTCGGCCCCAGCATTTT,CASSLPGRPQHF
TRBJ2-5,TRBD2,few,13,TRBV29-1,TGCAGCGTTGGGCTAGCGGTTCAAGAGACCCAGTACTTC,CSVGLAVQETQYF
TRBJ2-7,NA,few,16,TRBV30,TGTGCCTGGAGTGACCCCGTCCACTCAGGATATTACGAGCAGTACTTC,CAWSDPVHSGYYEQYF
TRBJ1-1,NA,many,14,TRBV20-1,TGCAGTGGGGGGGAGGGAACGGAGAACACTGAAGCTTTCTTT,CSGGEGTENTEAFF
TRBJ1-2,NA,NA,14,TRBV6-4,TGTGCCAGCAGAAAACGGACGACTAACTATGGCTACACCTTC,CASRKRTTNYGYTF
TRBJ2-6,NA,many,16,TRBV5-1,TGCGCCAGCAGCTGGCCCCCTGGGGCTGGGGCCAACGTCCTGACTTTC,CASSWPPGAGANVLTF